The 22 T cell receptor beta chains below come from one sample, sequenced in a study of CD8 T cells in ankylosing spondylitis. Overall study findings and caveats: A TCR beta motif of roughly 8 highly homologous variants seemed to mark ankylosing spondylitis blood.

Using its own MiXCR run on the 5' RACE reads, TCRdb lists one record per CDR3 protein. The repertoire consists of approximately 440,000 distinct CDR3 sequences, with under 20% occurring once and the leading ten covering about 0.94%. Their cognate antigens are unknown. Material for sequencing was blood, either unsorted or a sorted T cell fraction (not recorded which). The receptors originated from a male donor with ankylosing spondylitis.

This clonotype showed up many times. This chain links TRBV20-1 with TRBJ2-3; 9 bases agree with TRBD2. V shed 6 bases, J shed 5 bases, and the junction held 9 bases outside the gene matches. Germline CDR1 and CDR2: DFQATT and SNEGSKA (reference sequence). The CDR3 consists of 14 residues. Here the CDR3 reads CSARSPLAGDTQYF. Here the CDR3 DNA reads TGCAGTGCCCGGAGCCCACTAGCGGGAGATACGCAGTATTTT.

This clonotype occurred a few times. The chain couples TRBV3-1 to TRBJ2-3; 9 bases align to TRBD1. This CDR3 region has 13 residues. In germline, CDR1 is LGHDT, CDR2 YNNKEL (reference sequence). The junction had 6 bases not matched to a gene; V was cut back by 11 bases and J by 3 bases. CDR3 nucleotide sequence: TGTGCCGGCTCGACAGGGGGAACAGATACGCAGTATTTT. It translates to CAGSTGGTDTQYF.

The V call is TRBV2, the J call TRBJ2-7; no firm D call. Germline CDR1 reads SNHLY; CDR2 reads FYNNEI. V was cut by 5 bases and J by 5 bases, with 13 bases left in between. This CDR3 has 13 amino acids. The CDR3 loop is CASSPLTVHEQYF. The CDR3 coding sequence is TGTGCCAGCAGTCCATTGACGGTCCACGAGCAGTACTTC. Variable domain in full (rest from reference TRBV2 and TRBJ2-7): EPEVTQTPSHQVTQMGQEVILRCVPISNHLYFYWYRQILGQKVEFLVSFYNNEISEKSEIFDDQFSVERPDGSNFTLKIRSTKLEDSAMYFCASSPLTVHEQYFGPGTRLTVT.

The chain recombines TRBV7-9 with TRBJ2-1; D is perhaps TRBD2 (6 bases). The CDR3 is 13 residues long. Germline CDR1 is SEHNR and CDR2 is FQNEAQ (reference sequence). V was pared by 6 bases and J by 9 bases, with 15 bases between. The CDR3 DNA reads TGTGCCAGCAGTTACGGCGGGATTAGTGAGCAGTTCTTC. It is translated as CASSYGGISEQFF.

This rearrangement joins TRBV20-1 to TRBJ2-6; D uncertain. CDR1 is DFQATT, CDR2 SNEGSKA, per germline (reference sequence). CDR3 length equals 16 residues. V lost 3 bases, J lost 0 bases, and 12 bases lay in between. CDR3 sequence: CSARDPMFSGANVLTF. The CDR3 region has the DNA TGCAGTGCTAGGGACCCCATGTTCTCTGGGGCCAACGTCCTGACTTTC.

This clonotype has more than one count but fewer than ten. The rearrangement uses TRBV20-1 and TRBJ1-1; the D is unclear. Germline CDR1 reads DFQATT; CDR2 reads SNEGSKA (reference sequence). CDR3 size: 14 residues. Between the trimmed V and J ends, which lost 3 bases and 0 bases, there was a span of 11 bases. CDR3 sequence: CSASTGKVNTEAFF. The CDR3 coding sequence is TGCAGTGCTAGTACGGGCAAAGTGAACACTGAAGCTTTCTTT.

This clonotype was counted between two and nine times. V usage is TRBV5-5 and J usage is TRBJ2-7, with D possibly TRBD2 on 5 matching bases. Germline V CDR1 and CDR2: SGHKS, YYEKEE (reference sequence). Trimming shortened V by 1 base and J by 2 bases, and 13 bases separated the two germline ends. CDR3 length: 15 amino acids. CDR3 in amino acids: CASSLHSETTYEQYF. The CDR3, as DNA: TGTGCCAGCAGCTTGCATAGCGAGACCACCTACGAGCAGTACTTC. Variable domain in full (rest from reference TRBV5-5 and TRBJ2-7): DAGVTQSPTHLIKTRGQQVTLRCSPISGHKSVSWYQQVLGQGPQFIFQYYEKEERGRGNFPDRFSARQFPNYSSELNVNALLLGDSALYLCASSLHSETTYEQYFGPGTRLTVT.

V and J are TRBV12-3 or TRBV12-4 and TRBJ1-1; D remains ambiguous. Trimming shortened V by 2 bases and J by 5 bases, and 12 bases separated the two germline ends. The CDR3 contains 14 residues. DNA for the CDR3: TGTGCCAGCAGTTTAACGATCCGGGGTACTGAAGCTTTCTTT. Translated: CASSLTIRGTEAFF.

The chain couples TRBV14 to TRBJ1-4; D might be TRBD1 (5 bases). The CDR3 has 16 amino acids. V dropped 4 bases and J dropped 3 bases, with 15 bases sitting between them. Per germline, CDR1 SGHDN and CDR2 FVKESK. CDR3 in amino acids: CASSLLGDSANEKLFF. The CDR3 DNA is TGTGCCAGCAGCCTCCTGGGGGACTCGGCTAATGAAAAACTGTTTTTT.

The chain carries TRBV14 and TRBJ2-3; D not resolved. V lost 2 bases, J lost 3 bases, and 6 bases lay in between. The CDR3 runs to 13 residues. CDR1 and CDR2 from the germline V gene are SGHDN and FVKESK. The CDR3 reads CASSQRRTDTQYF. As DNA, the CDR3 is TGTGCCAGCAGCCAACGAAGGACAGATACGCAGTATTTT.

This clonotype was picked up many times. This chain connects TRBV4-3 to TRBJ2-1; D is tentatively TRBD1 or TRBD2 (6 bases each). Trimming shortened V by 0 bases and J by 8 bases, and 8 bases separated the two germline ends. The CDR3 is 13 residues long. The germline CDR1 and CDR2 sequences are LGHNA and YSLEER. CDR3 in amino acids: CASSQERGDEQFF. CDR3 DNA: TGCGCCAGCAGCCAAGAAAGGGGGGATGAGCAGTTCTTC.

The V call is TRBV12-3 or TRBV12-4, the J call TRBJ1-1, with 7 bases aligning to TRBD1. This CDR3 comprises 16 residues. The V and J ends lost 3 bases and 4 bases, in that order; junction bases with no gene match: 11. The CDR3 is CASSLVPQGDVTEAFF. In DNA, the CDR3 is TGTGCCAGCAGTTTGGTTCCCCAGGGGGATGTCACTGAAGCTTTCTTT.

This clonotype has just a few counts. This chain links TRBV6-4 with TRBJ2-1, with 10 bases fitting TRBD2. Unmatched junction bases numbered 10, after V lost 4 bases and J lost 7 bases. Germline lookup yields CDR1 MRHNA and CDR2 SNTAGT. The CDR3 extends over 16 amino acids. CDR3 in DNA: TGTGCCAGCAGTGTCGGGGCTAGCGGGAGTAAGAATGAGCAGTTCTTC. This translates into CASSVGASGSKNEQFF.

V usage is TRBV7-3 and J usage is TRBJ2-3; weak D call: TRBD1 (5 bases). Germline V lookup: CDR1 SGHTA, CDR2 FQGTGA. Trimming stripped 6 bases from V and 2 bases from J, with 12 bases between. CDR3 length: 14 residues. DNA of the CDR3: TGTGCCAGCAGTTGGGGCGCGTCCACAGATACGCAGTATTTT. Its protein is CASSWGASTDTQYF.

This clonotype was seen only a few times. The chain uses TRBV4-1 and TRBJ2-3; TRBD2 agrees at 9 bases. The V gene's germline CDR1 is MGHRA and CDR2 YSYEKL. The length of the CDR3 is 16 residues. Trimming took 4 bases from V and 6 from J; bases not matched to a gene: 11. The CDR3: CASSPRTSGPPDTQYF. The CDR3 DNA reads TGCGCCAGCAGCCCTCGCACTAGCGGGCCCCCGGATACGCAGTATTTT.

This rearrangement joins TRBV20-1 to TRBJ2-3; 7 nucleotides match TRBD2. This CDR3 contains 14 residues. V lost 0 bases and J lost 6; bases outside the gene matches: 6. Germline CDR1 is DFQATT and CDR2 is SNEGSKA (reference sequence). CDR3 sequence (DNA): TGCAGTGCTAGAGAAGGCGGGAGTGGCGATACGCAGTATTTT. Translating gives CSAREGGSGDTQYF.

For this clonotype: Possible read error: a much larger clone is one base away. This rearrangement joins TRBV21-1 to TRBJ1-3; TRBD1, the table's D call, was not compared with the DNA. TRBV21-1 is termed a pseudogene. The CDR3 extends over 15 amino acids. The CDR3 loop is CASSARDSSGNTIYF. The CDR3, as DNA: TGTGCCAGCAGCGCCCGGGACAGCTCTGGAAACACCATATATTTT.

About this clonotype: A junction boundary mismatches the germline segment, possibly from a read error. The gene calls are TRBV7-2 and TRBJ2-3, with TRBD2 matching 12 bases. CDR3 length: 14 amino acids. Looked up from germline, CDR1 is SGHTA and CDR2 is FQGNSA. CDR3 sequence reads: CASSLGTSGPISDF. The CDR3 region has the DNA TGTGCCAGCAGCCTAGGGACTAGCGGGCCCATCTCAGATTTT.

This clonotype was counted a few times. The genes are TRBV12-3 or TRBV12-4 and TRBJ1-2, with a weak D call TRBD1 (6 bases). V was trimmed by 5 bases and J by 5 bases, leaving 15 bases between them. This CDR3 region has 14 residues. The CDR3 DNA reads TGTGCCAGCAGTCCGGACAGTGGTGGGTATGGCTACACCTTC. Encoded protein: CASSPDSGGYGYTF.

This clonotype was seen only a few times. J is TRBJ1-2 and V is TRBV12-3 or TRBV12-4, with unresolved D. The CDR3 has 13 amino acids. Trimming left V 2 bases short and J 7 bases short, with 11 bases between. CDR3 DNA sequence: TGTGCCAGCAGTTTACTCCCAGGTGGTGGCTACACCTTC. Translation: CASSLLPGGGYTF.

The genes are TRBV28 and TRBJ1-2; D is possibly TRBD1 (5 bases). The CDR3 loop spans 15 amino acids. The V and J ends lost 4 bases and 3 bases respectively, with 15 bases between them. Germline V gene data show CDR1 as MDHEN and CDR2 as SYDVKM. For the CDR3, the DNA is TGTGCCAGCAGTTCGGGGGTGGTCGGGGACTATGGCTACACCTTC. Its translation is CASSSGVVGDYGYTF.

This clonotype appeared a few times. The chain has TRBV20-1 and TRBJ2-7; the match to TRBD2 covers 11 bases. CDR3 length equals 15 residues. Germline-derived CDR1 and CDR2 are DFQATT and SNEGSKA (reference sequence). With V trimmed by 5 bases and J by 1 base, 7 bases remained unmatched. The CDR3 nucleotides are TGCAGTGCTTCAGCCGGGACTAGCGGATCCTACGAGCAGTACTTC. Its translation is CSASAGTSGSYEQYF.